The 6 T cell receptor beta chains reported below all come from one sample, sequenced in a study of blood T cell repertoires in COVID-19. Produced via immunoSEQ multiplex PCR; TCRdb's table is partial and in-frame only. The sample contains fewer than 45,000 clones, around 80% of which appear only once. Sequencing was done on a sample of peripheral blood. The receptors come from a man in his 70s with acute or convalescent COVID-19.

The J gene is TRBJ1-5, the V gene TRBV27; perhaps TRBD1 as D (5 bases). Germline lookup yields CDR1 MNHEY and CDR2 SMNVEV (reference sequence). V lost 5 bases, J lost 2 bases, and 16 bases lay in between. This CDR3 is built from 16 residues. CDR3 nucleotides: TGTGCCAGCAGTGAAGCTGCAGGGCAGCGCAATCAGCCCCAGCATTTT. The encoded protein is CASSEAAGQRNQPQHF.

This clone occurred a few times. The V call is TRBV6-5, the J call TRBJ1-2, with D perhaps matching TRBD1 (6 bases). CDR3 length: 12 residues. Germline CDR1 MNHEY, CDR2 SVGAGI. V was trimmed by 4 bases and J by 7 bases, leaving 10 bases between them. CDR3 nucleotide sequence: TGTGCCAGCAGTTCTACAGGGAGTGGCTACACCTTC. This encodes CASSSTGSGYTF.

This chain uses TRBV28 with TRBJ2-5, with TRBD2 as a possible D gene (6 bases). Trimming shortened V by 2 bases and J by 4 bases, and 26 bases separated the two germline ends. Germline lookup yields CDR1 MDHEN and CDR2 SYDVKM. CDR3 length: 19 amino acids. CDR3 loop: CASSLGGTSALRLRETQYF. DNA for the CDR3: TGTGCCAGCAGTTTAGGGGGGACGTCAGCCCTCCGACTCCGAGAGACCCAGTACTTC.

The chain has TRBV4-2 and TRBJ1-2, with 7 bases identical to TRBD1. The CDR3 contains 12 residues. From germline, CDR1 is LGHNA and CDR2 YNFKEQ. The junction had 5 bases not matched to a gene; V was cut back by 5 bases and J by 8 bases. DNA for the CDR3: TGTGCCAGCAGCTTTGAACAGGGGGGCTACACCTTC. Protein sequence: CASSFEQGGYTF.

This rearrangement joins TRBV7-2 to TRBJ2-1; 9 bases align to TRBD1. Germline trimming cut 3 bases from V and 7 bases from J; bases unmatched to any gene: 1. CDR1 and CDR2 from the germline V gene are SGHTA and FQGNSA. CDR3 length: 13 amino acids. CDR3: CASSFDRGNEQFF. CDR3 coding DNA: TGTGCCAGCAGCTTTGACAGGGGGAATGAGCAGTTCTTC. Variable domain in full (rest from reference TRBV7-2 and TRBJ2-1): GAGVSQSPSNKVTEKGKDVELRCDPISGHTALYWYRQSLGQGLEFLIYFQGNSAPDKSGLPSDRFSAERTGGSVSTLTIQRTQQEDSAVYLCASSFDRGNEQFFGPGTRLTVL.

This sequence joins TRBV10-2 and TRBJ2-2; D not resolved. V was clipped by 10 bases and J by 0 bases, with 12 bases between them. The CDR3 has 14 amino acids. Germline CDR1 is WSHSY and CDR2 is SAAADI. DNA of the CDR3: TGCGCCACTATGCTAGATTCGAACACCGGGGAGCTGTTTTTT. Protein sequence: CATMLDSNTGELFF.